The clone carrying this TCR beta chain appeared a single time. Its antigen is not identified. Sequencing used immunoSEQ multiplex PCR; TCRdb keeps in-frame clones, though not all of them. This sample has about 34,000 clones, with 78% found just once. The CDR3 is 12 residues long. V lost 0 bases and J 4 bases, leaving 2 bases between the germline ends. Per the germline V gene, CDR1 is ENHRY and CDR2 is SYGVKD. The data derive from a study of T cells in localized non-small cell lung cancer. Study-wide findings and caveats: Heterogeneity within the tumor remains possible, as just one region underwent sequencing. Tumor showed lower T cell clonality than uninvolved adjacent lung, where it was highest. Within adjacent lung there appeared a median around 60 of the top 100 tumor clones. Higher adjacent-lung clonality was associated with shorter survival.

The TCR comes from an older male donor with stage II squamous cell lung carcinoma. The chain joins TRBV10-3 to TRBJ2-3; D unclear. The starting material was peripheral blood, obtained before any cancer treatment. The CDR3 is CAISESADTQYF. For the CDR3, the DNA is TGTGCCATCAGTGAGTCCGCAGATACGCAGTATTTT.